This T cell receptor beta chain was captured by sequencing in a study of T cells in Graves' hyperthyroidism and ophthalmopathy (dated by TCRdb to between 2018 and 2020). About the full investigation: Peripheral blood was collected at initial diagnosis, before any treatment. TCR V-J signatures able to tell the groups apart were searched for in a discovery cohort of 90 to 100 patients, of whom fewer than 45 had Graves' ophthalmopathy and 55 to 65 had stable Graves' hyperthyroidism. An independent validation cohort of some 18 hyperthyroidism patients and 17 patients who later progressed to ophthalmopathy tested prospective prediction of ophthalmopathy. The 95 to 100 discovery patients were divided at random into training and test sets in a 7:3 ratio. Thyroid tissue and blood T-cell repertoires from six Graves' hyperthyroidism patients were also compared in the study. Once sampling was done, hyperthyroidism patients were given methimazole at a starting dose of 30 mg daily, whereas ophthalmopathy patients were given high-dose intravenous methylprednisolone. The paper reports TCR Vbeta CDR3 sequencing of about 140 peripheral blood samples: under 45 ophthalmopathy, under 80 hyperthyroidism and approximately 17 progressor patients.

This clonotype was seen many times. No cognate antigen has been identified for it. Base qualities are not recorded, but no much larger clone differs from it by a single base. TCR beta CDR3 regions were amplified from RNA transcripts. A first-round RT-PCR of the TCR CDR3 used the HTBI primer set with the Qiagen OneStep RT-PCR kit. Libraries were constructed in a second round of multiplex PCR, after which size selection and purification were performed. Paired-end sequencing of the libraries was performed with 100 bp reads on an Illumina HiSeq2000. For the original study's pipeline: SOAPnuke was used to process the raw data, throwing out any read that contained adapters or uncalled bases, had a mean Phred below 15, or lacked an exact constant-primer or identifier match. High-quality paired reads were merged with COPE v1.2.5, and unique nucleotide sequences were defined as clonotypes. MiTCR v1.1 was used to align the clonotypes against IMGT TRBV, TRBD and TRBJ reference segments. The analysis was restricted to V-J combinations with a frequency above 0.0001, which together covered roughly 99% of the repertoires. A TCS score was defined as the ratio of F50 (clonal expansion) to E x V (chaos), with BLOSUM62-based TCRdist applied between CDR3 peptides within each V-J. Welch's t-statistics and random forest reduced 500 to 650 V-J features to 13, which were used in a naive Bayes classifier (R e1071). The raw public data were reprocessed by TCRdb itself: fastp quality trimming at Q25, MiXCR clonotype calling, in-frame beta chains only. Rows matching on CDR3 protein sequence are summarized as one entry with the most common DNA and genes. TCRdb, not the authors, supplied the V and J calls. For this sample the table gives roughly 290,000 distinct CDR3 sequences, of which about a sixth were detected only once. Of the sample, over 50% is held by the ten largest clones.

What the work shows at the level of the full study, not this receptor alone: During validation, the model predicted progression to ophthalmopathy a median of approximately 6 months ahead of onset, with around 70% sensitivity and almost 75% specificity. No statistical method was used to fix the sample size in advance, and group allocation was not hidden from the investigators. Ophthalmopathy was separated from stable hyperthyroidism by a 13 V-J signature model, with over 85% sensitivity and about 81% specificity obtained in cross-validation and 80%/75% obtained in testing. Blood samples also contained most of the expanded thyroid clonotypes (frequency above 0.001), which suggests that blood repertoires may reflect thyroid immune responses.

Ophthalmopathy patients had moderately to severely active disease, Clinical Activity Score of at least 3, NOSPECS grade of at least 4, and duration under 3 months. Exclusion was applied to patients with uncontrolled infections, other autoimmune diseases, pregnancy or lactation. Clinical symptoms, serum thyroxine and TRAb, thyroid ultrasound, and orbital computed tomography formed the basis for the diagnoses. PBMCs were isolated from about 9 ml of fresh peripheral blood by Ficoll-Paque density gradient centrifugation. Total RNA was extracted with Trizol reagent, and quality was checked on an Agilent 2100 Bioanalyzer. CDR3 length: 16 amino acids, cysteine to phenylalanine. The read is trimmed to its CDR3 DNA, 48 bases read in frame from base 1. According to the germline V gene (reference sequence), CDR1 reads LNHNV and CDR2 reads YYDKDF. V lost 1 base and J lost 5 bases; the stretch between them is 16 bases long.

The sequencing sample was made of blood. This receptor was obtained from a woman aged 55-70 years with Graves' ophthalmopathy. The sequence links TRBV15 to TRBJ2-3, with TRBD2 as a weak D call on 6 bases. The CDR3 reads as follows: CATSRGLAGSGDTQYF. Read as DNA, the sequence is TGTGCCACCAGCAGAGGATTGGCGGGAAGTGGAGATACGCAGTATTTT.